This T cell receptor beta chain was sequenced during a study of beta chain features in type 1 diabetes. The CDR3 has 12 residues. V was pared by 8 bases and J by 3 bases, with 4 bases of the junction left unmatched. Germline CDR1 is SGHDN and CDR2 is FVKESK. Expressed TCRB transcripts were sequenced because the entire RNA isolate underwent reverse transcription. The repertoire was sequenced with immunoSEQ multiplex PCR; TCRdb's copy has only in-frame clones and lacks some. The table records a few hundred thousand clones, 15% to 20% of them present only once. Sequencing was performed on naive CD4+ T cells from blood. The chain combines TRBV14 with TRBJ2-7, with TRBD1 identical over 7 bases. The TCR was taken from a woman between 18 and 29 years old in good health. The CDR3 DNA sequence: TGTGCCAGCGCAGGGGGTCGCTACGAGCAGTACTTC. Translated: CASAGGRYEQYF.